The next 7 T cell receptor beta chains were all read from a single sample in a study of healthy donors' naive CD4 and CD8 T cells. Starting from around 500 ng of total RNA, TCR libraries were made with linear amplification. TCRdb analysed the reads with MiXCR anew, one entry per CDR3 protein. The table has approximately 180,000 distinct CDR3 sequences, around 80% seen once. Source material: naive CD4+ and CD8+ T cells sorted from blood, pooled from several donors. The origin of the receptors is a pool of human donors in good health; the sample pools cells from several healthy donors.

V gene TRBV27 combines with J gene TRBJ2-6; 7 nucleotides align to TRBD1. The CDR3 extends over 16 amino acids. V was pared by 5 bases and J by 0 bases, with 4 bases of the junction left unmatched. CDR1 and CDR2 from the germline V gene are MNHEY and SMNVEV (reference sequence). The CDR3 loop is CASSPGTASGANVLTF. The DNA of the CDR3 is TGTGCCAGCAGTCCCGGGACAGCCTCTGGGGCCAACGTCCTGACTTTC.

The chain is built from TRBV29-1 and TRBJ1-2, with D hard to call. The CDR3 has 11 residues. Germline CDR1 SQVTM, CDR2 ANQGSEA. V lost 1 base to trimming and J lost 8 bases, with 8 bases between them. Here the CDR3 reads CSVEGGFGYTF. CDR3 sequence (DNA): TGCAGCGTTGAAGGAGGGTTCGGCTACACCTTC.

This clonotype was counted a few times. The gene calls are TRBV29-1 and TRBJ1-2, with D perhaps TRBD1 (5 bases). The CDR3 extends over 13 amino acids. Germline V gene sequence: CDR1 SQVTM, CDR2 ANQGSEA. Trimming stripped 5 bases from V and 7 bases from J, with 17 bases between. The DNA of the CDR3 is TGCAGCGTTTCCCCCCTCAGGGCCAGTGGCTACACCTTC. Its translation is CSVSPLRASGYTF.

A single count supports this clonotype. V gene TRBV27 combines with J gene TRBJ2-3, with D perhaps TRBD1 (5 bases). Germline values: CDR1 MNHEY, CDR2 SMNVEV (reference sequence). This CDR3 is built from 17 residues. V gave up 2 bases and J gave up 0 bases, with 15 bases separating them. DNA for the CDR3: TGTGCCAGCAGTTTACTGCTTGAGACAGCCAGCACAGATACGCAGTATTTT. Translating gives CASSLLLETASTDTQYF.

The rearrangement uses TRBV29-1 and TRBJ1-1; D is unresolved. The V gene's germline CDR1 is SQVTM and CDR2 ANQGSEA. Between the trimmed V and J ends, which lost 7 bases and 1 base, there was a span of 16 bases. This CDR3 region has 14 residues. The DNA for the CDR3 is TGCAGCGCCAGCCGGCCGCGGTCGAACACTGAAGCTTTCTTT. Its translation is CSASRPRSNTEAFF.

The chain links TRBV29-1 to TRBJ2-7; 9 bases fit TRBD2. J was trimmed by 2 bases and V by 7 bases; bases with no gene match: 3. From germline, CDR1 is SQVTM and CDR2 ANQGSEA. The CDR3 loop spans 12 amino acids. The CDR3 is CSAIAGAYEQYF. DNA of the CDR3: TGCAGCGCCATAGCGGGAGCCTACGAGCAGTACTTC.

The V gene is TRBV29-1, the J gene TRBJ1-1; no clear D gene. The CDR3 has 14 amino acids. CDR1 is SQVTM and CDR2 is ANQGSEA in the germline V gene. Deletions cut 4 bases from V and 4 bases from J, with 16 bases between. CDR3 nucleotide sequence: TGCAGCGTTGCGGCGGCCGTCGTGGGCACTGAAGCTTTCTTT. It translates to CSVAAAVVGTEAFF.